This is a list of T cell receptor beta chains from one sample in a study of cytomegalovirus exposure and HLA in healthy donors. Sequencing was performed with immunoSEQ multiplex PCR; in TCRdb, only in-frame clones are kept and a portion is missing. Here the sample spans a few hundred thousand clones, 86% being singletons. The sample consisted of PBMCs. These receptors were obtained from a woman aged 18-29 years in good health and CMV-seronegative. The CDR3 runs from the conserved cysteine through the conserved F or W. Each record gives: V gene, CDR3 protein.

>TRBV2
CASKPGVSYNEQFF
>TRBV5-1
CASSAGQGKGSYEQYF
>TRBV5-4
CASSPMWGAGANVLTF
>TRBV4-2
CASSQDYVPTINQPQHF
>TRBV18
CASSSSRGSGANVLTF
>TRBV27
CASSSPAGNTEAFF
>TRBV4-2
CASSRQNIGQGANQPQHF
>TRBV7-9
CASSSGTGVSQPQHF
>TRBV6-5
CASTVPGQETQYF
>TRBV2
CASRETGLAGAYNEQFF
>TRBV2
CASSEEWASSGNTIYF
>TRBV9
CASSVEGRGNTIYF
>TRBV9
CASSVAGANTGELFF
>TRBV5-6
CASSGDRSKWTEKLFF